These T cell receptor beta chains were read from a single sample in a study of cytomegalovirus exposure and HLA in healthy donors. Sequencing used immunoSEQ multiplex PCR; TCRdb keeps in-frame clones, though not all of them. The sample has under 110,000 clones, about four fifths seen once; the top ten hold under 8%. The sample was PBMCs. The receptors come from a woman in her forties or fifties in good health and CMV-seropositive. Each CDR3 is given with its conserved first and last residue. The order of the fields is CDR3 length, D gene, J gene, V gene, clone size, CDR3 protein, CDR3 DNA. A D gene is named only where the DNA matches it firmly. A row's size may be missing; if present it is once, few, many or a size class.

15,TRBD1,TRBJ1-5,TRBV2,NA,CASRLGQGGNQPQHF,TGTGCCAGCAGGCTTGGACAGGGAGGCAATCAGCCCCAGCATTTT
18,TRBD2,TRBJ2-1,TRBV5-6,NA,CASSSGGVGLAGYNEQFF,TGTGCCAGCAGCTCGGGGGGGGTAGGACTAGCGGGGTACAATGAGCAGTTCTTC
13,NA,TRBJ1-5,TRBV28,NA,CASGGAYGQPQHF,TGTGCCAGCGGAGGTGCTTACGGCCAGCCCCAGCATTTT
14,NA,TRBJ2-7,TRBV6-6,NA,CASRWGEGDYEQYF,TGTGCCAGCAGGTGGGGTGAAGGGGACTACGAGCAGTACTTC
13,NA,TRBJ2-1,TRBV27,NA,CASVSGIYNEQFF,TGTGCCAGCGTTAGCGGTATCTACAATGAGCAGTTCTTC
15,TRBD2,TRBJ2-1,TRBV2,NA,CASSVLAGGRNEQFF,TGTGCCAGCAGTGTCCTAGCGGGGGGCAGAAATGAGCAGTTCTTC
16,NA,TRBJ1-2,TRBV9,NA,CASSVDPLISNYGYTF,TGTGCCAGCAGCGTAGATCCTTTAATTTCTAACTATGGCTACACCTTC
15,NA,TRBJ1-4,TRBV4-1,NA,CASSQDRATNEKLFF,TGCGCCAGCAGCCAAGATCGCGCAACTAATGAAAAACTGTTTTTT
17,TRBD1,TRBJ1-6,TRBV7-2,NA,CASSSPQGGKVDSPLHF,TGTGCCAGCAGCTCCCCACAGGGGGGCAAGGTTGATTCACCCCTCCACTTT
15,TRBD1,TRBJ1-6,TRBV7-2,NA,CASSLENRGDSPLHF,TGTGCCAGCAGCTTAGAGAACAGGGGCGATTCACCCCTCCACTTT
17,NA,TRBJ1-1,TRBV19,NA,CASSTPPGYGHAAEAFF,TGTGCCAGTAGTACCCCCCCCGGCTATGGGCATGCTGCTGAAGCTTTCTTT
14,TRBD1,TRBJ1-4,TRBV7-9,NA,CASSRSTGNEKLFF,TGTGCCAGCAGCCGATCGACAGGGAACGAAAAACTGTTTTTT
16,NA,TRBJ1-5,TRBV28,NA,CASSLGPWASNQPQHF,TGTGCCAGCAGTTTAGGTCCGTGGGCTAGCAATCAGCCCCAGCATTTT
13,TRBD1,TRBJ1-6,TRBV2,NA,CASKGQGGSPLHF,TGTGCCAGCAAGGGACAGGGGGGATCACCCCTCCACTTT
16,NA,TRBJ1-4,TRBV2,few,CASSETGVQGGGKLFF,TGTGCCAGCAGTGAAACCGGAGTCCAGGGAGGGGGAAAACTGTTTTTT
16,TRBD1,TRBJ2-1,TRBV4-1,NA,CASSQGGRGLTGEQFF,TGCGCCAGCAGCCAAGGGGGAAGGGGGCTTACCGGTGAGCAGTTCTTC
16,NA,TRBJ1-5,TRBV7-8,NA,CASSPLGGAGNQPQHF,TGTGCCAGCAGCCCTTTGGGAGGGGCAGGCAATCAGCCCCAGCATTTT
16,NA,TRBJ2-3,TRBV6-4,NA,CASSDRRGMSTDTQYF,TGTGCCAGCAGTGATCGGAGGGGAATGAGCACAGATACGCAGTATTTT